These 25 T cell receptor beta chains came from one sample sequenced in a study of blood T cell repertoires in COVID-19. This table comes from immunoSEQ multiplex PCR, and its TCRdb copy is limited to in-frame clones, with some not included. The sample lists about 200,000 clones, roughly 94% occurring once. Material: peripheral blood. These receptors all come from a man under 40 with COVID-19, enrolled during active disease.

The J gene is TRBJ2-7, the V gene TRBV11-3; D unclear. The germline V gene has CDR1 SGHNT and CDR2 YENEEA. The germline V and J ends were trimmed by 2 bases and 4 bases, with 12 bases remaining between them. The CDR3 is made up of 14 amino acids. The CDR3 DNA is TGTGCCAGCAGCTTACGTGACACCCCATACGAGCAGTACTTC. Its protein is CASSLRDTPYEQYF.

This CDR3 is CASSVGTGLINYGYTF. For the CDR3, the DNA is TGTGCCAGCAGCGTAGGGACAGGCCTGATTAACTATGGCTACACCTTC. V and J are TRBV9 and TRBJ1-2, with 7 bases aligning to TRBD1. CDR1 is SGDLS, CDR2 YYNGEE, per germline. V lost 0 bases to trimming and J lost 1 base; unmatched junction nucleotides: 6. The CDR3 is 16 amino acids.

This chain uses TRBV6-6 with TRBJ1-1; D perhaps matches TRBD1 (5 bases). CDR3 length: 16 residues. Germline lookup yields CDR1 MNHNY and CDR2 SVGAGI (reference sequence). Trimming stripped 6 bases from V and 3 bases from J, with 20 bases between. CDR3 sequence reads: CASSPGQGVTDTEAFF. DNA for the CDR3: TGTGCCAGCAGCCCCGGGCAGGGCGTTACGGACACTGAAGCTTTCTTT.

The table lists this clone with a count of one. V and J are TRBV25-1 and TRBJ1-4, with a tentative D call TRBD1 (6 bases). Trimming removed 5 bases at V and 7 bases at J, with 11 bases between. This CDR3 spans 13 amino acids. Germline assignment: CDR1 MGHDK and CDR2 SYGVNS. In DNA form, the CDR3 reads TGTGCCAGCAGTTACCAGGGGAGTGAAAAACTGTTTTTT. It is translated as CASSYQGSEKLFF.

J is TRBJ2-1 and V is TRBV2; 8 bases agree with TRBD1. The V and J ends lost 2 bases and 4 bases, in that order; junction bases with no gene match: 4. Germline lookup yields CDR1 SNHLY and CDR2 FYNNEI. The CDR3 contains 15 residues. This CDR3 is CASSESGQGYNEQFF. In nucleotides, the CDR3 is TGTGCCAGCAGTGAATCCGGACAGGGTTACAATGAGCAGTTCTTC.

This sequence joins TRBV9 and TRBJ1-6, with D unresolved. The CDR3 consists of 15 residues. CDR1 SGDLS and CDR2 YYNGEE come from the germline V gene. V shed 0 bases and J shed 10 bases, with 14 bases lying between them. CDR3 amino acids: CASSVAIGVGSPLHF. As DNA, the CDR3 is TGTGCCAGCAGCGTAGCTATCGGGGTAGGATCACCCCTCCACTTT.

This chain joins TRBV30 and TRBJ1-6; 7 bases agree with TRBD1. CDR1 is GTSNPN and CDR2 is SVGIG in the germline V gene (reference sequence). This CDR3 region has 14 residues. The junction had 7 bases not matched to a gene; V was cut back by 5 bases and J by 6 bases. Here the CDR3 DNA reads TGTGCCTGGGGGGTCAACAGGGGTAATTCACCCCTCCACTTT. Amino acids: CAWGVNRGNSPLHF.

The rearrangement joins TRBV11-3 to TRBJ2-2; weak D call: TRBD1 (7 bases). The CDR3 is 15 residues long. CDR1 is SGHNT and CDR2 is YENEEA in the germline V gene. Trimming took 3 bases from V and 5 from J, leaving 13 bases between them. CDR3 DNA: TGTGCCAGCAGCTTGACCAGGGGGACTACCGGGGAGCTGTTTTTT. Protein product: CASSLTRGTTGELFF.

The rearrangement joins TRBV5-1 to TRBJ1-2; tentative D call: TRBD1 (5 bases). V lost 4 bases and J 4 bases, leaving 8 bases between the germline ends. The CDR3 totals 12 residues. Germline V lookup: CDR1 SGHRS, CDR2 YFSETQ. The CDR3 bases are TGCGCCAGCAGCGGGGGGTCCTATGGCTACACCTTC. It encodes CASSGGSYGYTF.

J is TRBJ2-7 and V is TRBV5-5; D is possibly TRBD1 (5 bases). V was trimmed by 0 bases and J by 0 bases, leaving 13 bases between them. This CDR3 spans 16 amino acids. CDR1 is SGHKS and CDR2 is YYEKEE in the germline V gene (reference sequence). The chain's CDR3 is CASSLDGGALSYEQYF. The CDR3 DNA is TGTGCCAGCAGCTTGGATGGTGGGGCCCTCTCCTACGAGCAGTACTTC. Supplemented by reference TRBV5-5 and TRBJ2-7, the full variable domain reads DAGVTQSPTHLIKTRGQQVTLRCSPISGHKSVSWYQQVLGQGPQFIFQYYEKEERGRGNFPDRFSARQFPNYSSELNVNALLLGDSALYLCASSLDGGALSYEQYFGPGTRLTVT.

The CDR3 is CATSRGQGYTEAFF. The DNA for the CDR3 is TGTGCCACCAGCAGAGGCCAGGGGTACACTGAAGCTTTCTTT. The genes are TRBV15 and TRBJ1-1, with a possible D match to TRBD1 (6 bases). Deletions cut 1 base from V and 3 bases from J, with 9 bases between. Germline values: CDR1 LNHNV, CDR2 YYDKDF (reference sequence). This CDR3 has 14 amino acids. Variable domain in full (rest from reference TRBV15 and TRBJ1-1): DAMVIQNPRYQVTQFGKPVTLSCSQTLNHNVMYWYQQKSSQAPKLLFHYYDKDFNNEADTPDNFQSRRPNTSFCFLDIRSPGLGDTAMYLCATSRGQGYTEAFFGQGTRLTVV.

This rearrangement joins TRBV12-5 to TRBJ2-1, with D perhaps TRBD2 (6 bases). The CDR3 has 14 residues. Germline CDR1 is LGHNT and CDR2 is FRNRAP. Trimming cost V 5 bases and J 8 bases, with 16 bases left between them. The CDR3 nucleotides are TGTGCTAGTGGTCCACCCGGGACTCCGCATGAGCAGTTCTTC. Protein product: CASGPPGTPHEQFF.

V gene TRBV29-1 combines with J gene TRBJ2-1; TRBD1 agrees at 9 bases. This CDR3 has 15 amino acids. Trimming at V came to 7 bases and at J to 9 bases, leaving 16 bases not matched to a gene. Germline V gives CDR1 SQVTM, CDR2 ANQGSEA. CDR3 sequence reads: CSAKGSGTGFSEQFF. The CDR3 coding sequence is TGCAGCGCAAAAGGATCGGGGACAGGGTTTTCTGAGCAGTTCTTC.

This clone has a single count. The DNA of the CDR3 is TGTGCCAGCAGCCGGAGGGGCGTAGGGGCAGAGGGCAATCAGCCCCAGCATTTT. Protein product: CASSRRGVGAEGNQPQHF. The J gene is TRBJ1-5, the V gene TRBV5-6, with D tentatively TRBD1 (5 bases). The length of the CDR3 is 18 residues. Germline V gene sequence: CDR1 SGHDT, CDR2 YYEEEE. V lost 4 bases and J lost 2, with 22 bases in between.

The rearrangement joins TRBV27 to TRBJ1-5; D is unresolved. Between the trimmed V and J ends, which lost 3 bases and 5 bases, there was a span of 11 bases. The V gene's germline CDR1 is MNHEY and CDR2 SMNVEV (reference sequence). The CDR3 is made up of 14 amino acids. The CDR3 loop is CASSFGGSYQPQHF. The CDR3 coding sequence is TGTGCCAGCAGTTTCGGAGGGTCTTATCAGCCCCAGCATTTT.

This chain links TRBV6-4 with TRBJ2-3; tentative D call: TRBD1 (5 bases). V was trimmed by 3 bases and J by 0 bases, leaving 10 bases between them. The CDR3 is made up of 15 amino acids. Germline loops: CDR1 MRHNA, CDR2 SNTAGT. The CDR3, as DNA: TGTGCCAGCAGTGAATCGACAGCTAGCACAGATACGCAGTATTTT. This encodes CASSESTASTDTQYF.

This clone was seen once. J is TRBJ1-5 and V is TRBV6-5; D is perhaps TRBD1 (6 bases). This CDR3 region has 15 residues. V lost 6 bases and J lost 0, with 12 bases in between. The germline V gene has CDR1 MNHEY and CDR2 SVGAGI. The CDR3 coding sequence is TGTGCCAGCAGACGGACAGCCTATAGCAATCAGCCCCAGCATTTT. Amino acid sequence: CASRRTAYSNQPQHF.

The V call is TRBV13, the J call TRBJ2-3; 11 positions match TRBD2. The V gene's germline CDR1 is PRHDT and CDR2 FYEKMQ (reference sequence). J gave up 5 bases and V 2 bases, and 6 bases lay outside the gene matches. This CDR3 has 16 amino acids. DNA of the CDR3: TGTGCCAGCAGCTTAAAGGCTAGCGGGGGGCTAGATACGCAGTATTTT. It yields the protein CASSLKASGGLDTQYF.

This clone was counted only a few times. The chain joins TRBV14 to TRBJ2-1, with a possible D match to TRBD1 (6 bases). Germline CDR1 reads SGHDN; CDR2 reads FVKESK. CDR3 length: 14 amino acids. Between the trimmed V and J ends, which lost 4 bases and 7 bases, there was a span of 14 bases. This chain's CDR3 is CASSRTFQGNEQFF. CDR3 sequence (DNA): TGTGCCAGCAGCCGAACCTTTCAGGGGAATGAGCAGTTCTTC.

J is TRBJ1-2 and V is TRBV5-4, with a weak D call TRBD1 (6 bases). CDR3 length: 16 residues. Germline lookup yields CDR1 SGHNT and CDR2 YYREEE (reference sequence). Trimming left V 4 bases short and J 4 bases short, with 20 bases between. The CDR3 reads CASSALQGREVYGYTF. For the CDR3, the DNA is TGTGCCAGCAGCGCTTTACAGGGCCGAGAAGTCTATGGCTACACCTTC.

This clone showed up just once. This chain joins TRBV6-5 and TRBJ2-7; 10 positions match TRBD2. Per germline, CDR1 MNHEY and CDR2 SVGAGI. J was trimmed by 6 bases and V by 6 bases; bases with no gene match: 8. There are 14 residues in the CDR3. CDR3: CASSHLAGVTEQYF. As DNA, the CDR3 is TGTGCCAGCAGCCACCTAGCGGGGGTAACCGAGCAGTACTTC.

V usage is TRBV29-1 and J usage is TRBJ2-5; D gene unclear. The CDR3 extends over 12 amino acids. Germline loops: CDR1 SQVTM, CDR2 ANQGSEA. The CDR3 nucleotides are TGCAGTACCTCCGCGGCGGAGGAGACCCAGTACTTC. Its protein product is CSTSAAEETQYF. Combining the CDR3 with reference TRBV29-1 and TRBJ2-5 gives the whole variable domain SAVISQKPSRDICQRGTSLTIQCQVDSQVTMMFWYRQQPGQSLTLIATANQGSEATYESGFVIDKFPISRPNLTFSTLTVSNMSPEDSSIYLCSTSAAEETQYFGPGTRLLVL.

This clone was counted once. For the CDR3, the DNA is TGTGCCAGCAGTCTCTCTAGCGGGGGATATGAGCAGTTCTTC. It specifies CASSLSSGGYEQFF. The rearrangement uses TRBV27 and TRBJ2-1, with 10 bases matching TRBD2. This CDR3 region has 14 residues. CDR1 and CDR2 from the germline V gene are MNHEY and SMNVEV (reference sequence). J lost 8 bases, V lost 5 bases, and 6 bases had no gene match.

The chain recombines TRBV6-1 with TRBJ1-2; D gene ambiguous. CDR1 and CDR2 from the germline V gene are MNHNS and SASEGT. The CDR3 contains 12 residues. The V end was cut by 3 bases, the J end by 3 bases, with 5 bases between. The CDR3 sequence: CASSDVDYGYTF. The CDR3 DNA reads TGTGCCAGCAGTGACGTAGACTATGGCTACACCTTC.

The gene calls are TRBV5-1 and TRBJ2-1; 12 nucleotides line up with TRBD1. The CDR3 has 16 residues. The trim removed 3 bases at V and 6 bases at J, leaving 7 bases unmatched. Germline CDR1 SGHRS, CDR2 YFSETQ. This CDR3 is CASSSGTGGPTNEQFF. The CDR3 DNA reads as TGCGCCAGCAGCTCTGGGACAGGGGGCCCCACCAATGAGCAGTTCTTC.